A selection of T cell receptor beta chains follows, all from one sample in a study of shared clonotypes between healthy human individuals. Measured with immunoSEQ multiplex PCR; TCRdb has only the in-frame clones, and not every one. The table has roughly 770,000 clones, 96% seen once. The material sequenced was naive CD8+ T cells sorted from blood. The receptors stem from a man in his thirties or forties in good health. The CDR3 runs from the conserved cysteine through the conserved F or W. A D gene is named only where the DNA matches it firmly. Clone size, where shown, is once, few, many, or a class for clones that have expanded.

V: TRBV7-9
size: .
J: TRBJ2-5
D: .
DNA: TGTGCCAGCATCCTAGGCGGAAGGGGCGAAGAGACCCAGTACTTC
CDR3: CASILGGRGEETQYF

V: TRBV4-3
size: .
J: TRBJ2-1
D: TRBD2
DNA: TGCGCCAGCAGAAGACTAGCGGGCCTCAACGATGAGCAGTTCTTC
CDR3: CASRRLAGLNDEQFF

V: TRBV27
size: .
J: TRBJ1-1
D: .
DNA: TGTGCCAGCAGAGAGGGAGGCGTTGCTGAAGCTTTCTTT
CDR3: CASREGGVAEAFF

V: TRBV7-2
size: .
J: TRBJ2-1
D: .
DNA: TGTGCCAGCGGGACCGACACTAGTTCCTATCCCTACAATGAGCAGTTCTTC
CDR3: CASGTDTSSYPYNEQFF

V: TRBV9
size: .
J: TRBJ2-1
D: TRBD1
DNA: TGTGCCAGCAGCGCCACCTGGGACAGGGAGGGTGAGCAGTTCTTC
CDR3: CASSATWDREGEQFF

V: TRBV28
size: .
J: TRBJ2-6
D: TRBD1
DNA: TGTGCCAGCACCGGGACAGGGGGTGCCAGACCTTCTGGGGCCAACGTCCTGACTTTC
CDR3: CASTGTGGARPSGANVLTF

V: TRBV2
size: .
J: TRBJ2-7
D: .
DNA: TGTGCCAGCAGTGAAGGACCGACCTACGAGCAGTACTTC
CDR3: CASSEGPTYEQYF

V: TRBV9
size: .
J: TRBJ2-1
D: .
DNA: TGTGCCAGCAGCCTAAACTACAATGAGCAGTTCTTC
CDR3: CASSLNYNEQFF

V: TRBV7-9
size: .
J: TRBJ2-1
D: TRBD2
DNA: TGTGCCAGCAGCTTTAATAGCGGGAGCTCCTACAATGAGCAGTTCTTC
CDR3: CASSFNSGSSYNEQFF

V: TRBV27
size: .
J: TRBJ2-5
D: TRBD1
DNA: TGTGCCAGCAGTTTCCGGGACAGGATCCAGGAGACCCAGTACTTC
CDR3: CASSFRDRIQETQYF

V: TRBV6-1
size: .
J: TRBJ1-1
D: .
DNA: TGTGCCAGCAGTAGGCACCTGAACACTGAAGCTTTCTTT
CDR3: CASSRHLNTEAFF

V: TRBV11-3
size: .
J: TRBJ2-1
D: TRBD2
DNA: TGTGCCAGCAGCCCCCGGACTAGCGGGAGGCACTACAATGAGCAGTTCTTC
CDR3: CASSPRTSGRHYNEQFF

V: TRBV7-9
size: .
J: TRBJ2-2
D: .
DNA: TGTGCCAGCACCTCTTGGAAAGTTAAGAACACCGGGGAGCTGTTTTTT
CDR3: CASTSWKVKNTGELFF

V: TRBV27
size: .
J: TRBJ2-2
D: .
DNA: TGTGCCAGCCACAATATGGTCGGGGAGCTGTTTTTT
CDR3: CASHNMVGELFF

V: TRBV28
size: .
J: TRBJ2-7
D: .
DNA: TGTGCCAGCAGTTTGAGCTGGGGGAGTGTGTACGAGCAGTACTTC
CDR3: CASSLSWGSVYEQYF

V: TRBV7-9
size: .
J: TRBJ1-3
D: .
DNA: TGTGCCAGCAGCGGTCCCGGGACCCGAGACACCATATATTTT
CDR3: CASSGPGTRDTIYF

V: TRBV14
size: .
J: TRBJ1-1
D: .
DNA: TGTGCCAGCAGCCCCCCAGGGAACACTGAAGCTTTCTTT
CDR3: CASSPPGNTEAFF

V: TRBV2
size: .
J: TRBJ1-1
D: TRBD1
DNA: TGTGCCAGCAGTGGTTGGGACAGGAACACTGAAGCTTTCTTT
CDR3: CASSGWDRNTEAFF

V: TRBV7-2
size: .
J: TRBJ2-7
D: .
DNA: TGTGCCAGCAGCTTATCTGCCAGGGGCTACGAGCAGTACTTC
CDR3: CASSLSARGYEQYF

V: TRBV7-9
size: .
J: TRBJ1-5
D: TRBD1
DNA: TGTGCCAGCAGCGACGGACAGGGCCCCAATCAGCCCCAGCATTTT
CDR3: CASSDGQGPNQPQHF

V: TRBV5-4
size: .
J: TRBJ2-1
D: .
DNA: TGTGCCAGCAGCTTGGGCTTCTACAATGAGCAGTTCTTC
CDR3: CASSLGFYNEQFF

V: TRBV27
size: .
J: TRBJ2-7
D: .
DNA: TGTGCCAGCAGTACAGTGGGTGACTACGAGCAGTACTTC
CDR3: CASSTVGDYEQYF

V: TRBV5-1
size: .
J: TRBJ2-1
D: TRBD2
DNA: TGCGCCAGCAGCTTGGGTAGCGGGAGGGCCCTCACGACCTACAATGAGCAGTTCTTC
CDR3: CASSLGSGRALTTYNEQFF

V: TRBV11-2
size: .
J: TRBJ2-5
D: .
DNA: TGTGCCAGCAGTCTAGAGGGGTTGGAGACCCAGTACTTC
CDR3: CASSLEGLETQYF

V: TRBV10-2
size: .
J: TRBJ2-2
D: TRBD1
DNA: TGCGCCAGCAGATCCAGCAGGGGACAGGGGGCTCCCGGGGAGCTGTTTTTT
CDR3: CASRSSRGQGAPGELFF

V: TRBV11-2
size: .
J: TRBJ2-1
D: .
DNA: TGTGCCAAACTTCGGCAGGGTGGAGAGCAGTTCTTC
CDR3: CAKLRQGGEQFF

V: TRBV5-4
size: .
J: TRBJ1-4
D: TRBD1
DNA: TGTGCCAGCAGCGGGGGACAGGGAACTAATGAAAAACTGTTTTTT
CDR3: CASSGGQGTNEKLFF

V: TRBV9
size: once
J: TRBJ2-1
D: .
DNA: TGTGCCAGCAGCGTAGTGGGCGATCCCTACAATGAGCAGTTCTTC
CDR3: CASSVVGDPYNEQFF

V: TRBV5-4
size: .
J: TRBJ2-7
D: .
DNA: TGTGCCAGCAGCTTGGCGGCCGGGGAGTGGCCGGCCTACGAGCAGTACTTC
CDR3: CASSLAAGEWPAYEQYF

V: TRBV29-1
size: .
J: TRBJ1-1
D: .
DNA: TGCAGCGTTGAAGATCAAAATGAGTTGGCAGCTTTCTTT
CDR3: CSVEDQNELAAFF

V: TRBV9
size: .
J: TRBJ2-3
D: .
DNA: TGTGCCAGCAGCGTAGAGGGGGGAGCCACAGATACGCAGTATTTT
CDR3: CASSVEGGATDTQYF

V: TRBV27
size: .
J: TRBJ2-7
D: TRBD2
DNA: TGTGCCAGCAGTCCCGGAAGTAGCGGGAGCTACGAGCAGTACTTC
CDR3: CASSPGSSGSYEQYF

V: TRBV27
size: .
J: TRBJ2-3
D: .
DNA: TGTGCCAGCAGTCCCGAGCCGGGAACCACAGATACGCAGTATTTT
CDR3: CASSPEPGTTDTQYF

V: TRBV6-5
size: .
J: TRBJ2-1
D: TRBD2
DNA: TGTGCCAGCAAGGCTAGCGGGCCATCCTACAATGAGCAGTTCTTC
CDR3: CASKASGPSYNEQFF

V: TRBV13
size: .
J: TRBJ2-1
D: TRBD2
DNA: TGTGCCAGCAGCCCCGGACTAGCGGACAATGAGCAGTTCTTC
CDR3: CASSPGLADNEQFF

V: TRBV27
size: .
J: TRBJ1-5
D: .
DNA: TGTGCCAGCAGTCCCCCTCGGGTACATAGCAATCAGCCCCAGCATTTT
CDR3: CASSPPRVHSNQPQHF

V: TRBV28
size: .
J: TRBJ2-1
D: .
DNA: TGTGCCAGCAGCAAAATACAGGCACTCTCCTACAATGAGCAGTTCTTC
CDR3: CASSKIQALSYNEQFF

V: TRBV7-9
size: .
J: TRBJ2-1
D: TRBD2
DNA: TGTGCCAGCAGGGGAGCGGGGCCGTTTGAGCAGTTCTTC
CDR3: CASRGAGPFEQFF

V: TRBV27
size: .
J: TRBJ2-1
D: TRBD2
DNA: TGTGCCAGCCGAGCGGGAGGAACCTACAATGAGCAGTTCTTC
CDR3: CASRAGGTYNEQFF

V: TRBV7-6
size: once
J: TRBJ1-1
D: .
DNA: TGTGCCAGCAGCTTAGGAACTGAAGCTTTCTTT
CDR3: CASSLGTEAFF